This TCR beta chain comes out of a study of cytomegalovirus exposure and HLA in healthy donors. General observations from the study: Published work reported that the classifier diagnosed cytomegalovirus status with high specificity and sensitivity.

Method: immunoSEQ multiplex PCR; TCRdb's copy keeps in-frame clones and lacks some. The repertoire consists of some 130,000 clones, with 94% occurring once and the leading ten covering approximately 1.8%. The CDR3 runs to 14 residues. Looked up from germline, CDR1 is SGHNT and CDR2 is YENEEA. With V trimmed by 5 bases and J by 4 bases, 5 bases remained unmatched. Worth noting for this clone: What it binds is not known.

Specimen: PBMCs. The V gene is TRBV11-3, the J gene TRBJ2-5; TRBD1 aligns across 9 bases. This clonotype was obtained from a young man in good health and CMV-seropositive. CDR3 amino acids: CASSPGTGLETQYF. In nucleotides, the CDR3 is TGTGCCAGCAGCCCCGGGACAGGGTTAGAGACCCAGTACTTC.